A single sample gave rise to the 27 T cell receptor beta chains below, sequenced in a study of T-cell reconstitution after alpha-beta-depleted transplantation in children. Unique molecular identifiers tagged the TCRbeta library. TCRdb reprocessed the PCR reads via MiXCR and lists one record per CDR3 protein. In the table there are 200,000 or so distinct CDR3 sequences, 6.6% of which are singletons. The specimen was PBMCs, collected before TCRalphabeta/CD19-depleted stem cell transplant. These receptors were obtained from a boy aged 2 to 9 with acute lymphoblastic leukemia, due to receive a stem cell transplant.

This clonotype was counted many times. This rearrangement joins TRBV24-1 to TRBJ2-1, with TRBD2 identical over 12 bases. The germline V gene encodes CDR1 KGHDR and CDR2 SFDVKD. The CDR3 spans 16 residues. The trim removed 1 base at V and 10 bases at J, leaving 7 bases unmatched. The CDR3 sequence: CATSDLASGRAGEQFF. The CDR3 DNA reads as TGTGCCACCAGTGATTTAGCTAGCGGGAGGGCCGGGGAGCAGTTCTTC.

This chain links TRBV6-4 with TRBJ2-1; 12 nucleotides align to TRBD1. CDR1 and CDR2 (germline): MRHNA, SNTAGT. The CDR3 has 17 residues. Losses at the gene ends were 6 bases for V and 7 bases for J; bases not matched to a gene: 13. The CDR3 here is CASSAKPPGQGANEQFF. In DNA, the CDR3 is TGTGCCAGCAGCGCAAAACCGCCGGGACAGGGGGCAAATGAGCAGTTCTTC.

At least ten counts were recorded for this clonotype. The V and J genes are TRBV20-1 and TRBJ2-1; no definite D call. Trimming stripped 3 bases from V and 3 bases from J, with 6 bases between. The CDR3 loop spans 12 amino acids. Per germline, CDR1 DFQATT and CDR2 SNEGSKA (reference sequence). This chain's CDR3 is CSASRIYNEQFF. The CDR3 DNA reads as TGCAGTGCTAGTCGCATCTACAATGAGCAGTTCTTC.

This clonotype was seen many times. This rearrangement joins TRBV28 to TRBJ2-5; D is ambiguous. Germline CDR1 is MDHEN and CDR2 is SYDVKM. The CDR3 extends over 12 amino acids. The germline V and J ends were trimmed by 8 bases and 5 bases, with 12 bases remaining between them. The CDR3 protein is CASASPGETQYF. CDR3 bases: TGTGCCAGCGCCAGCCCCGGGGAGACCCAGTACTTC.

The gene calls are TRBV28 and TRBJ2-1; D may be TRBD1 (7 bases). Trimming removed 2 bases from V and 2 bases from J, with 13 bases in between. CDR3 length: 16 residues. In germline, CDR1 is MDHEN, CDR2 SYDVKM. CDR3 region: CASSLLSGGTYNEQFF. The CDR3 DNA reads TGTGCCAGCAGTTTACTCTCAGGGGGGACCTACAATGAGCAGTTCTTC.

Many counts were recorded for this clonotype. CDR3 protein: CSVVASGANVLTF. Written as DNA, the CDR3 is TGCAGCGTGGTAGCTTCTGGGGCCAACGTCCTGACTTTC. The chain couples TRBV29-1 to TRBJ2-6, with D unresolved. Germline values: CDR1 SQVTM, CDR2 ANQGSEA. This CDR3 region has 13 residues. Trimming pared 6 bases from V and 1 base from J, leaving 7 bases between.

This clonotype was seen repeatedly, ten times or more. The V and J genes are TRBV3-1 and TRBJ2-7, with 8 bases identical to TRBD1. CDR1 and CDR2 (germline): LGHDT, YNNKEL (reference sequence). There are 15 residues in the CDR3. The V and J ends lost 4 bases and 3 bases, in that order; junction bases with no gene match: 8. The CDR3: CASSPGTGGDYEQYF. The CDR3 region has the DNA TGTGCCAGCAGCCCCGGAACAGGGGGTGACTACGAGCAGTACTTC.

This clonotype was seen at least ten times. The J gene is TRBJ2-3, the V gene TRBV4-3; possible D gene TRBD2, 5 bases. V was pared by 0 bases and J by 5 bases, with 18 bases between. The CDR3 loop spans 17 amino acids. The V gene's germline CDR1 is LGHNA and CDR2 YSLEER. Here the CDR3 DNA reads TGCGCCAGCAGCCAAGACCGTAGGCGGTGGGCGGGAGATACGCAGTATTTT. Translated: CASSQDRRRWAGDTQYF.

This clonotype was counted many times. CDR3 sequence (DNA): TGTGCCAGCAGCTTAGTCATCGGGACAGGGGGTCTTGAGCAGTACTTC. Residues: CASSLVIGTGGLEQYF. The chain combines TRBV11-2 with TRBJ2-7; 11 bases fit TRBD1. The ends lost 1 base at V and 7 bases at J; junction bases unmatched: 9. This CDR3 comprises 16 residues. Germline V gene lookup returns CDR1 SGHAT and CDR2 FQNNGV.

This clonotype was found many times. The chain employs TRBV7-2 and TRBJ2-5; D is ambiguous. CDR1 and CDR2 (germline): SGHTA, FQGNSA. The V gene lost 0 bases and the J gene lost 4 bases, with 6 bases spanning the gap. CDR3 length equals 13 residues. As DNA, the CDR3 is TGTGCCAGCAGCTTAGCGCCCAGAGAGACCCAGTACTTC. Translated: CASSLAPRETQYF.

This clonotype appeared many times. V and J are TRBV12-3 or TRBV12-4 and TRBJ2-3; no clear D. V lost 7 bases, J lost 7 bases, and 9 bases lay in between. This CDR3 spans 11 amino acids. Written as DNA, the CDR3 is TGTGCCAGCACCGCGACGAATACGCAGTATTTT. It yields the protein CASTATNTQYF.

This clonotype was observed many times. The rearrangement joins TRBV7-2 to TRBJ2-3; the D is unclear. V lost 4 bases and J lost 7, with 12 bases in between. CDR1 and CDR2 from the germline V gene are SGHTA and FQGNSA. The CDR3 is 13 amino acids. The CDR3 loop is CASSSLPSNTQYF. The CDR3 nucleotides are TGTGCCAGCAGCTCCCTACCTTCTAATACGCAGTATTTT.

This chain connects TRBV2 to TRBJ1-2; D is unclear. The CDR3 loop spans 15 amino acids. CDR1 SNHLY and CDR2 FYNNEI come from the germline V gene. Trimming took off 11 bases at V and 2 bases at J, with 21 bases between the two ends. The CDR3 nucleotides are TGTGCCCCTATAGCCCAGGCCCGGGGAAACTATGGCTACACCTTC. It is translated as CAPIAQARGNYGYTF.

There are many counts of this clonotype. This chain uses TRBV5-1 with TRBJ2-1; D may match TRBD1 or TRBD2 (5 bases each). Germline V gene sequence: CDR1 SGHRS, CDR2 YFSETQ. Trimming took off 4 bases at V and 2 bases at J, with 13 bases between the two ends. This CDR3 is built from 15 residues. The CDR3 region is CASSGLGVAYNEQFF. The CDR3 DNA is TGCGCCAGCAGCGGATTGGGGGTCGCCTACAATGAGCAGTTCTTC.

This clonotype was observed at least ten times. V and J are TRBV10-3 and TRBJ2-7; TRBD1 matches at 10 bases. Per germline, CDR1 ENHRY and CDR2 SYGVKD. This CDR3 is built from 12 residues. V was clipped by 10 bases and J by 5 bases; unmatched bases: 5. CDR3: CATRTGGDEQYF. CDR3 nucleotides: TGTGCCACCCGGACAGGGGGAGACGAGCAGTACTTC.

This clonotype has a count of ten or more. The V and J genes are TRBV10-3 and TRBJ1-1, with D possibly TRBD1 on 5 matching bases. The germline V and J ends were trimmed by 4 bases and 6 bases, with 15 bases remaining between them. Germline V gene data show CDR1 as ENHRY and CDR2 as SYGVKD. The length of the CDR3 is 14 residues. As DNA, the CDR3 is TGTGCCATCAGTGCCAGGGTCGGAGTCGCTGAAGCTTTCTTT. This sequence encodes CAISARVGVAEAFF.

CDR3 sequence: CASSYSPNDGATNEKLFF. The CDR3 DNA sequence: TGTGCCAGCAGTTACTCCCCGAATGACGGAGCAACTAATGAAAAACTGTTTTTT. The rearrangement links TRBV6-5 to TRBJ1-4; D unresolved. CDR1 and CDR2 (germline): MNHEY, SVGAGI. CDR3 length equals 18 residues. Trimming left V 0 bases short and J 0 bases short, with 14 bases between.

This clonotype was observed many times. The chain carries TRBV27 and TRBJ2-1; tentative D call: TRBD2 (5 bases). Germline V CDR1 and CDR2: MNHEY, SMNVEV (reference sequence). There are 15 residues in the CDR3. V gave up 7 bases and J gave up 7 bases, with 20 bases separating them. The chain's CDR3 is CASIPGSPLANEQFF. The CDR3 DNA is TGTGCCAGCATCCCGGGAAGTCCCCTAGCTAATGAGCAGTTCTTC.

This clonotype was seen many times. The chain recombines TRBV7-3 with TRBJ2-7; either TRBD1 or TRBD2 may supply D (5 bases each). The germline gives CDR1 SGHTA, CDR2 FQGTGA. CDR3 length equals 15 residues. The V end was cut by 1 base, the J end by 0 bases, with 10 bases between. The CDR3 sequence is CASSLIRGSSYEQYF. As DNA, the CDR3 is TGTGCCAGCAGCTTAATACGGGGCAGCTCCTACGAGCAGTACTTC.

This clonotype was recorded many times. V and J are TRBV28 and TRBJ2-3; D is undetermined. The V and J ends lost 5 bases and 2 bases respectively, with 14 bases between them. The CDR3 is 15 amino acids. Germline CDR1 and CDR2: MDHEN and SYDVKM. The CDR3 DNA reads TGTGCCAGCAGTCCATCCCGGACGTACACAGATACGCAGTATTTT. Translation gives CASSPSRTYTDTQYF.

This clonotype was counted many times. The chain recombines TRBV29-1 with TRBJ2-7; 14 bases fit TRBD2. V lost 5 bases to trimming and J lost 5 bases; unmatched junction nucleotides: 5. Per the germline V gene, CDR1 is SQVTM and CDR2 is ANQGSEA. The CDR3 runs 14 residues. CDR3 sequence: CSVMRTSGRNEQYF. In DNA, the CDR3 is TGCAGCGTTATGAGGACTAGCGGGAGGAACGAGCAGTACTTC.

This clonotype has a count of ten or more. The chain joins TRBV5-5 to TRBJ2-7; possibly TRBD1 for D (6 bases). This CDR3 is built from 15 residues. CDR1 is SGHKS and CDR2 is YYEKEE in the germline V gene (reference sequence). V was trimmed by 4 bases and J by 0 bases, leaving 14 bases between them. The CDR3 loop is CASSRLGQFSYEQYF. The DNA for the CDR3 is TGTGCCAGCAGCCGTCTCGGACAGTTCTCCTACGAGCAGTACTTC.

At least ten counts were recorded for this clonotype. The chain uses TRBV2 and TRBJ2-3, with 10 positions matching TRBD2. The CDR3 contains 14 residues. V shed 10 bases, J shed 3 bases, and the junction held 7 bases outside the gene matches. The germline V gene has CDR1 SNHLY and CDR2 FYNNEI. CDR3: CATQLAGITDTQYF. In nucleotides, the CDR3 is TGTGCCACTCAACTAGCGGGAATAACAGATACGCAGTATTTT.

This clonotype came up many times. This sequence joins TRBV7-9 and TRBJ2-3, with 7 bases identical to TRBD2. V lost 3 bases to trimming and J lost 2 bases; unmatched junction nucleotides: 5. The CDR3 runs to 15 residues. The germline CDR1 and CDR2 sequences are SEHNR and FQNEAQ (reference sequence). The CDR3 protein is CASSLGGPHTDTQYF. The CDR3 nucleotides are TGTGCCAGCAGCTTGGGAGGGCCTCACACAGATACGCAGTATTTT.

The rearrangement links TRBV20-1 to TRBJ2-5, with TRBD2 matching 15 bases. The V and J ends lost 5 bases and 6 bases, in that order; junction bases with no gene match: 25. Germline CDR1 reads DFQATT; CDR2 reads SNEGSKA (reference sequence). This CDR3 comprises 21 residues. CDR3 region: CSAVARPHGTSGGRRQKTQYF. CDR3 sequence (DNA): TGCAGTGCTGTCGCTAGGCCCCACGGGACTAGCGGGGGGAGGAGACAAAAGACCCAGTACTTC.

A few counts support this clonotype. V gene TRBV27 combines with J gene TRBJ1-2; D may be TRBD1 (6 bases). The CDR3 spans 17 residues. The germline gives CDR1 MNHEY, CDR2 SMNVEV (reference sequence). Trimming took 5 bases from V and 4 from J, leaving 23 bases between them. The CDR3 DNA reads TGTGCCAGCAGTAGGGGGGATCAAGGGTTTCTAGGCTATGGCTACACCTTC. Its protein is CASSRGDQGFLGYGYTF.

V usage is TRBV15 and J usage is TRBJ1-6, with 7 bases matching TRBD1. The CDR3 contains 15 residues. CDR1 is LNHNV and CDR2 is YYDKDF in the germline V gene (reference sequence). Trimming cost V 1 base and J 14 bases; bases outside gene matches: 11. The DNA for the CDR3 is TGTGCCACCAGCAGAGCGGGACAGACGTCTGATACCCTCCACTTT. Protein product: CATSRAGQTSDTLHF.